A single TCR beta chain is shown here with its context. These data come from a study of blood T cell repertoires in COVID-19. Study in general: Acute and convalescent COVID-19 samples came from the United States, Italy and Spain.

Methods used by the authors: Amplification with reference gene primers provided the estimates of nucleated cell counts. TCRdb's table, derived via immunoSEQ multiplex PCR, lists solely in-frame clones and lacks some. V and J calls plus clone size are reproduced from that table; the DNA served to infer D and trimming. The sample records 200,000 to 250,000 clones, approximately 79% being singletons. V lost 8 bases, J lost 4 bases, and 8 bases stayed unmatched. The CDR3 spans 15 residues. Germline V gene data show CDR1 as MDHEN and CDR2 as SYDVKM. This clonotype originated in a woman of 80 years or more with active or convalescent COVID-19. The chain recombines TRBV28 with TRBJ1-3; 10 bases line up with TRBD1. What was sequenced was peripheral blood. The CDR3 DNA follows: TGTGCCAGCCTGACAGGGGGCATTAAAGGAAACACCATATATTTT. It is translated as CASLTGGIKGNTIYF.